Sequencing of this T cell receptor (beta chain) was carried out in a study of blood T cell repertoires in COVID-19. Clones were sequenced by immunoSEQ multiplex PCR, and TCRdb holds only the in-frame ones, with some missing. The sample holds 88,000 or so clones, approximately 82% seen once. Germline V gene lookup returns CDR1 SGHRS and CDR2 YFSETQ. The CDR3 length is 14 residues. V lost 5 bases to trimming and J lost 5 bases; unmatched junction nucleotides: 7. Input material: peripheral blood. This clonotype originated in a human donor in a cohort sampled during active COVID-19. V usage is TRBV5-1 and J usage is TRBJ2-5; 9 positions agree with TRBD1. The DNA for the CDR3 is TGCGCCAGCAGTCGGACAGGGGAAGGGGAGACCCAGTACTTC. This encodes CASSRTGEGETQYF.